The sequence of this T cell receptor beta chain was determined in a study of cytotoxic CD8 clonotypes in ibrutinib-treated CLL. Study overall: IGHV unmutated around 17; relapsed/refractory more than ten; treatment-naive around 14.

Sequencing used immunoSEQ multiplex PCR; TCRdb keeps in-frame clones, though not all of them. The sample yields hundreds of thousands of clones, 80% seen once. The CDR3 runs to 15 residues. Germline CDR1 and CDR2: MDHEN and SYDVKM. The germline V and J ends were trimmed by 2 bases and 2 bases, with 7 bases remaining between them. V gene TRBV28 combines with J gene TRBJ2-6; D is undetermined. This sample comprised PBMCs, obtained before ibrutinib treatment. This sequence was found in a human donor with chronic lymphocytic leukemia. CDR3 region: CASSLNRAGANVLTF. CDR3 DNA: TGTGCCAGCAGTTTAAACCGCGCTGGGGCCAACGTCCTGACTTTC.